A single sample is the source of the 31 T cell receptor beta chains below, sequenced in a study of response to subunit inactivated influenza vaccine. TCRdb itself ran the RT-PCR reads through MiXCR, one entry per CDR3 protein. In the table there are hundreds of thousands of distinct CDR3 sequences, roughly 13% of which are singletons. The material was PBMCs from blood, obtained about 6 weeks after vaccination. These receptors all come from a man between 50 and 59 years old who received an inactivated influenza vaccine.

This clonotype was counted a few times. The junction departs from germline at one end; a sequencing error may be responsible. The CDR3 nucleotides read TGCGCCAGCACCCAAGATAGGGGGGGCGGCGATACGCAGTATTTT. It yields the protein CASTQDRGGGDTQYF. The genes are TRBV4-3 and TRBJ2-3; D might be TRBD2 (7 bases). This CDR3 is built from 15 residues. The germline gives CDR1 LGHNA, CDR2 YSLEER.

This clonotype was counted a few times. The gene calls are TRBV6-2 or TRBV6-3 and TRBJ2-1; 10 nucleotides match TRBD2. V shed 7 bases, J shed 10 bases, and the junction held 16 bases outside the gene matches. The V gene's germline CDR1 is MNHEY and CDR2 SVGEGT. This CDR3 contains 16 residues. The CDR3 DNA is TGTGCCAGCAAATCTACCGGGGGACTAGCGCGTGCGGAGCAGTTCTTC. Encoded protein: CASKSTGGLARAEQFF.

This clonotype was seen a handful of times. J is TRBJ2-1 and V is TRBV7-9; TRBD2 matches 11 bases. Unmatched junction bases numbered 7, after V lost 5 bases and J lost 7 bases. There are 15 residues in the CDR3. Germline values: CDR1 SEHNR, CDR2 FQNEAQ (reference sequence). DNA for the CDR3: TGTGCCAGCAGCCGTGGGGGGACTAGCGGTAATGAGCAGTTCTTC. This translates into CASSRGGTSGNEQFF.

J is TRBJ1-1 and V is TRBV20-1, with 7 bases that match TRBD1. J was trimmed by 2 bases and V by 2 bases; bases with no gene match: 2. Germline V lookup: CDR1 DFQATT, CDR2 SNEGSKA (reference sequence). The CDR3 spans 13 residues. The CDR3 reads CSARRQGNTEAFF. DNA of the CDR3: TGCAGTGCTAGACGACAGGGTAACACTGAAGCTTTCTTT.

This clonotype was counted only a few times. The V and J genes are TRBV14 and TRBJ2-2; 7 bases match TRBD1. CDR3 length: 16 amino acids. With V trimmed by 3 bases and J by 5 bases, 9 bases remained unmatched. Germline CDR1 reads SGHDN; CDR2 reads FVKESK. The CDR3: CASSHHRGSTTGELFF. Here the CDR3 DNA reads TGTGCCAGCAGCCATCACAGGGGTTCAACGACCGGGGAGCTGTTTTTT.

The chain uses TRBV3-1 and TRBJ2-5; D call uncertain. CDR3 length: 14 residues. Between the trimmed V and J ends, which lost 4 bases and 7 bases, there was a span of 16 bases. CDR1 LGHDT and CDR2 YNNKEL come from the germline V gene (reference sequence). CDR3 sequence: CASSPQAAPGTQYF. CDR3 DNA: TGTGCCAGCAGCCCCCAGGCTGCCCCAGGGACCCAGTACTTC.

This clonotype appeared a few times. The V call is TRBV12-3 or TRBV12-4, the J call TRBJ2-7; D unresolved. The CDR3 covers 14 residues. Trimming stripped 3 bases from V and 0 bases from J, with 9 bases between. In DNA, the CDR3 is TGTGCCAGCAGTTTTCTCCATCGCTCCTACGAGCAGTACTTC. It codes for CASSFLHRSYEQYF.

The gene calls are TRBV24-1 and TRBJ2-3; weak D call: TRBD2 (5 bases). Trimming took off 3 bases at V and 2 bases at J, with 11 bases between the two ends. The CDR3 is 15 amino acids. CDR1 and CDR2 from the germline V gene are KGHDR and SFDVKD. CDR3 nucleotide sequence: TGTGCCACCAGTGATCCTCGGACTGACACAGATACGCAGTATTTT. Encoded protein: CATSDPRTDTDTQYF.

This clonotype was counted many times. The chain employs TRBV7-9 and TRBJ1-1; D ambiguous. The V end was cut by 0 bases, the J end by 7 bases, with 6 bases between. The length of the CDR3 is 12 residues. Germline CDR1 and CDR2: SEHNR and FQNEAQ (reference sequence). CDR3 loop: CASSLAGREAFF. CDR3 DNA sequence: TGTGCCAGCAGCTTAGCGGGCCGTGAAGCTTTCTTT.

This clonotype was detected only a few times. Here the CDR3 reads CASSPQGKAGELFF. DNA of the CDR3: TGTGCCAGCAGCCCACAGGGGAAGGCCGGGGAGCTGTTTTTT. The V and J genes are TRBV16 and TRBJ2-2, with 7 bases identical to TRBD1. The CDR3 loop spans 14 amino acids. Trimming at V came to 4 bases and at J to 6 bases, leaving 5 bases not matched to a gene. CDR1 KGHSY and CDR2 FQNENV come from the germline V gene.

The rearrangement uses TRBV5-1 and TRBJ1-2; 9 bases agree with TRBD1. Germline V gene lookup returns CDR1 SGHRS and CDR2 YFSETQ. The J segment lost 7 bases and the V segment lost 0 bases, leaving 7 bases of the junction unmatched. CDR3 length: 15 residues. Here the CDR3 DNA reads TGCGCCAGCAGCTTGGGTACAGGGGGCGCATCTGGCTACACCTTC. Translation: CASSLGTGGASGYTF.

V is TRBV6-2 or TRBV6-3 and J is TRBJ2-4, with a weak D call TRBD1 (7 bases). The CDR3 has 16 amino acids. Germline CDR1 and CDR2: MNHEY and SVGEGT. The germline V and J ends were trimmed by 2 bases and 2 bases, with 13 bases remaining between them. The CDR3 spells CASSYHRGLSKNIQYF. In DNA form, the CDR3 reads TGTGCCAGCAGTTACCACAGGGGACTGTCCAAAAACATTCAGTACTTC.

The chain combines TRBV29-1 with TRBJ2-3; 7 bases agree with TRBD2. The junction had 13 bases not matched to a gene; V was cut back by 7 bases and J by 3 bases. The CDR3 is 15 amino acids. Germline V lookup: CDR1 SQVTM, CDR2 ANQGSEA. The CDR3 loop is CSASGGRRGTDTQYF. As DNA, the CDR3 is TGCAGCGCCTCGGGGGGTCGAAGGGGAACAGATACGCAGTATTTT.

This clonotype was observed at least ten times. The rearrangement links TRBV5-1 to TRBJ2-6; maybe TRBD2 (6 bases). CDR3 size: 19 residues. Germline CDR1 is SGHRS and CDR2 is YFSETQ. With 2 bases removed from V and 0 bases from J, the gap between germline ends came to 18 bases. The CDR3 here is CASSLNRDSLISGANVLTF. The CDR3 nucleotides are TGCGCCAGCAGCTTAAACCGGGACTCTTTGATCTCTGGGGCCAACGTCCTGACTTTC.

This clonotype was observed a handful of times. The V and J genes are TRBV7-2 and TRBJ2-3; TRBD1 aligns across 7 bases. This CDR3 contains 16 residues. V lost 5 bases, J lost 6 bases, and 14 bases stayed unmatched. Germline V gene lookup returns CDR1 SGHTA and CDR2 FQGNSA. The CDR3 DNA reads as TGTGCCAGCAGCCCAAAGACAGGGTTGTATATGGATACGCAGTATTTT. Its translation: CASSPKTGLYMDTQYF.

This clonotype was seen a handful of times. The chain is built from TRBV18 and TRBJ2-3, with D possibly matching TRBD2 (6 bases). Germline CDR1 KGHSH, CDR2 LQKENI. The CDR3 loop spans 13 amino acids. V was trimmed by 3 bases and J by 6 bases, leaving 10 bases between them. The CDR3 DNA follows: TGTGCCAGCTCACCCGGGGGAGTTGATACGCAGTATTTT. Translated, it gives CASSPGGVDTQYF.

This clonotype appeared a few times. This chain joins TRBV4-2 and TRBJ2-7, with 12 bases that match TRBD2. The length of the CDR3 is 16 residues. V shed 1 base, J shed 4 bases, and the junction held 5 bases outside the gene matches. The germline V gene encodes CDR1 LGHNA and CDR2 YNFKEQ. CDR3 loop: CASSQVLTSGGYEQYF. The CDR3 DNA follows: TGTGCCAGCAGCCAAGTGTTGACTAGCGGGGGATACGAGCAGTACTTC.

This clonotype was seen more than once but under ten times. This chain uses TRBV9 with TRBJ2-7, with D hard to call. Per the germline V gene, CDR1 is SGDLS and CDR2 is YYNGEE. V was trimmed by 0 bases and J by 6 bases, leaving 10 bases between them. The CDR3 loop spans 13 amino acids. CDR3 sequence: CASSVATAGEQYF. CDR3 bases: TGTGCCAGCAGCGTAGCTACAGCCGGCGAGCAGTACTTC.

As regards this clonotype: A junction boundary mismatches the germline segment, possibly from a read error. This chain connects TRBV7-7 to TRBJ2-3; either TRBD1 or TRBD2 may fit D (5 bases each). Per germline, CDR1 SSHAT and CDR2 FNYEAQ (reference sequence). The CDR3 sequence is 15 residues long. The CDR3 coding sequence is TGTGCTAGCAGCTACGGGACGGGAAGCGCAGATACGCAGTATTTT. This codes for CASSYGTGSADTQYF.

This clonotype was found a few times. V and J are TRBV7-9 and TRBJ1-1; D is uncertain. The germline V gene encodes CDR1 SEHNR and CDR2 FQNEAQ (reference sequence). Trimming stripped 1 base from V and 0 bases from J, with 15 bases between. The CDR3 sequence is 17 residues long. This chain's CDR3 is CASSLGTRLLMNTEAFF. The CDR3 DNA is TGTGCCAGCAGCTTAGGTACGCGACTCCTAATGAACACTGAAGCTTTCTTT.

This clonotype occurred many times. The chain combines TRBV20-1 with TRBJ2-7; TRBD2 matches at 8 bases. The CDR3 consists of 14 residues. CDR1 is DFQATT and CDR2 is SNEGSKA in the germline V gene (reference sequence). Trimming took 2 bases from V and 0 from J; bases not matched to a gene: 3. The CDR3 reads CSARPGTSSYEQYF. The CDR3 bases are TGCAGTGCTAGACCTGGGACTAGCTCCTACGAGCAGTACTTC.

The chain couples TRBV4-3 to TRBJ2-5; tentative D call: TRBD1 (5 bases). This CDR3 is 13 amino acids long. Germline CDR1 LGHNA, CDR2 YSLEER. Deletions cut 4 bases from V and 5 bases from J, with 11 bases between. CDR3 amino acids: CASSLLWGETQYF. The DNA of the CDR3 is TGCGCCAGCAGCCTACTCTGGGGCGAGACCCAGTACTTC.

The chain couples TRBV9 to TRBJ1-2; 7 positions agree with TRBD1. V lost 3 bases, J lost 0 bases, and 11 bases stayed unmatched. The CDR3 has 17 residues. CDR1 and CDR2 from the germline V gene are SGDLS and YYNGEE. The CDR3 is CASSASSGTASNYGYTF. DNA of the CDR3: TGTGCCAGCAGCGCGTCCTCCGGGACAGCTTCTAACTATGGCTACACCTTC.

This clonotype turned up a few times. The chain carries TRBV25-1 and TRBJ2-1, with no clear D. The CDR3 is 14 residues long. CDR1 is MGHDK and CDR2 is SYGVNS in the germline V gene. V shed 3 bases and J shed 2 bases, with 8 bases lying between them. CDR3 nucleotide sequence: TGTGCCAGCAGTGATCCCTCAACCTACAATGAGCAGTTCTTC. The encoded protein is CASSDPSTYNEQFF.

V and J are TRBV4-1 and TRBJ2-7, with a possible D match to TRBD1 (6 bases). This CDR3 is 13 amino acids long. V lost 3 bases to trimming and J lost 4 bases, with 10 bases between them. Germline CDR1 reads MGHRA; CDR2 reads YSYEKL. The CDR3 reads CASSQSQGYEQYF. The DNA for the CDR3 is TGCGCCAGCAGCCAGTCACAGGGTTACGAGCAGTACTTC.

This clonotype was observed a handful of times. V and J are TRBV28 and TRBJ2-5; TRBD2 is a possible D gene (7 bases). CDR3 length: 15 amino acids. Germline CDR1 reads MDHEN; CDR2 reads SYDVKM. With 7 bases removed from V and 5 bases from J, the gap between germline ends came to 20 bases. The CDR3 DNA reads TGTGCCAGCAACCGGCTAGGGGGGGCGGGCGAGACCCAGTACTTC. Translated, it gives CASNRLGGAGETQYF. Based on the CDR3 plus reference TRBV28 and TRBJ2-5, the full variable domain is DVKVTQSSRYLVKRTGEKVFLECVQDMDHENMFWYRQDPGLGLRLIYFSYDVKMKEKGDIPEGYSVSREKKERFSLILESASTNQTSMYLCASNRLGGAGETQYFGPGTRLLVL.

This chain links TRBV9 with TRBJ2-7; the D gene is possibly TRBD2 (5 bases). CDR3 length: 15 residues. Per the germline V gene, CDR1 is SGDLS and CDR2 is YYNGEE. Trimming shortened V by 3 bases and J by 0 bases, and 13 bases separated the two germline ends. The CDR3 spells CASSEEGSPSYEQYF. Written as DNA, the CDR3 is TGTGCCAGCAGCGAGGAAGGGAGCCCCTCCTACGAGCAGTACTTC.

This rearrangement joins TRBV6-4 to TRBJ2-1; 7 bases map to TRBD2. The CDR3 loop spans 15 amino acids. Germline V gives CDR1 MRHNA, CDR2 SNTAGT. The V gene end was trimmed by 2 bases and the J gene end by 2 bases; junction bases not matched to a gene: 3. CDR3 DNA sequence: TGTGCCAGCAGTGACCTTAGCGGGCCCTACAATGAGCAGTTCTTC. Amino acids: CASSDLSGPYNEQFF.

The gene calls are TRBV5-4 and TRBJ1-1; D ambiguous. The CDR3 sequence is 14 residues long. Trimming took off 0 bases at V and 4 bases at J, with 10 bases between the two ends. Germline lookup yields CDR1 SGHNT and CDR2 YYREEE (reference sequence). CDR3 in amino acids: CASSLGASGTEAFF. Here the CDR3 DNA reads TGTGCCAGCAGCTTGGGGGCCTCGGGCACTGAAGCTTTCTTT.

The V gene is TRBV6-2 or TRBV6-3, the J gene TRBJ2-1, with D uncertain. Germline CDR1 is MNHEY and CDR2 is SVGEGT. V was cut by 6 bases and J by 11 bases, with 14 bases left in between. The CDR3 has 12 amino acids. This chain's CDR3 is CASRTVSTQQFF. In nucleotides, the CDR3 is TGTGCCAGCAGAACCGTTTCTACCCAGCAGTTCTTC.

The rearrangement joins TRBV5-5 to TRBJ2-5; perhaps TRBD2 as D (5 bases). Trimming took off 4 bases at V and 4 bases at J, with 17 bases between the two ends. Germline V CDR1 and CDR2: SGHKS, YYEKEE (reference sequence). This CDR3 region has 15 residues. The CDR3 loop reads CASSQKGVAGETQYF. The DNA for the CDR3 is TGTGCCAGCAGCCAGAAAGGAGTGGCGGGAGAGACCCAGTACTTC. Together with reference TRBV5-5 and TRBJ2-5, the CDR3 gives the full variable domain: DAGVTQSPTHLIKTRGQQVTLRCSPISGHKSVSWYQQVLGQGPQFIFQYYEKEERGRGNFPDRFSARQFPNYSSELNVNALLLGDSALYLCASSQKGVAGETQYFGPGTRLLVL.